This TCR beta chain was documented in a study of siplizumab effects on memory and regulatory T cells. As for the study in general: Siplizumab at approximately 1 ug/mL was tested against drug-free controls in paired reactions. Study outcomes and limitations: A minor share of alloreactive clones matched unstimulated subsets. No functional test confirmed suppression by proliferating siplizumab-culture Tregs.

Assay: immunoSEQ multiplex PCR; the TCRdb copy retains only in-frame clones and omits some. The sample consists of about 990 clones, approximately 72% of them appearing once. Kept together in coculture, the mixed lymphocyte reaction cells spent less than 7 days at 37°C. In the case of this clone: Antigen specificity is unknown.

Germline CDR1 SNHLY, CDR2 FYNNEI. V shed 1 base and J shed 8 bases, with 17 bases lying between them. CDR3 size: 15 residues. The chain links TRBV2 to TRBJ1-1; possible D gene TRBD1, 6 bases. The sample taken for sequencing was CFSE-low (dividing) CD8+ T cells sorted from an allogeneic mixed lymphocyte reaction. This TCR derives from a human donor in good health; the cells came from an allogeneic mixed lymphocyte reaction. CDR3 DNA: TGTGCCAGCAGTGAAGGGGGGCGGGCCTCAACCGAAGCTTTCTTT. Its protein is CASSEGGRASTEAFF.